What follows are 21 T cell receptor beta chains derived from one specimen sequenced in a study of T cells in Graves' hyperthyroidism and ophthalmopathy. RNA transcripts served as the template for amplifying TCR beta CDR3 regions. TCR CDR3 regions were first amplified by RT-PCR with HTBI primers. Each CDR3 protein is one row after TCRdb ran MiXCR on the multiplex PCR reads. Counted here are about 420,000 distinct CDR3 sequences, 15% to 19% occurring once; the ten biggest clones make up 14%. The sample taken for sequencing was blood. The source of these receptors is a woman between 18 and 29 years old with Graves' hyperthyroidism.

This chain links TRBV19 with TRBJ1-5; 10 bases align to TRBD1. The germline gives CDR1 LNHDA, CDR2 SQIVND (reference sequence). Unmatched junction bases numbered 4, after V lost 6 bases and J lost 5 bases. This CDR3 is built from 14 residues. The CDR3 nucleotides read TGTGCCAGTAGAAGACAGGGGGCCGATCAGCCCCAGCATTTT. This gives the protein CASRRQGADQPQHF. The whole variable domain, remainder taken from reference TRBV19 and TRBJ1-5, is DGGITQSPKYLFRKEGQNVTLSCEQNLNHDAMYWYRQDPGQGLRLIYYSQIVNDFQKGDIAEGYSVSREKKESFPLTVTSAQKNPTAFYLCASRRQGADQPQHFGDGTRLSIL.

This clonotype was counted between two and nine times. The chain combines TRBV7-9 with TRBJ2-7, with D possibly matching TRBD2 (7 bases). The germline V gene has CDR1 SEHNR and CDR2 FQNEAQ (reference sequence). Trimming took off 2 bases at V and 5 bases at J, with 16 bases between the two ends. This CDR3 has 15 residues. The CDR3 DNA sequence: TGTGCCAGCAGCTTAATGGGGGGGCAGGCCGACGAGCAGTACTTC. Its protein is CASSLMGGQADEQYF.

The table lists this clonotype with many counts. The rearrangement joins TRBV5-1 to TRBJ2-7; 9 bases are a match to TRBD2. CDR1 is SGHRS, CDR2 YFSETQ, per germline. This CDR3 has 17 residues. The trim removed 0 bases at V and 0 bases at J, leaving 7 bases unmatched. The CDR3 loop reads CASSLVSGSSSSYEQYF. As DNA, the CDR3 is TGCGCCAGCAGCTTGGTTAGCGGGAGTTCCAGCTCCTACGAGCAGTACTTC.

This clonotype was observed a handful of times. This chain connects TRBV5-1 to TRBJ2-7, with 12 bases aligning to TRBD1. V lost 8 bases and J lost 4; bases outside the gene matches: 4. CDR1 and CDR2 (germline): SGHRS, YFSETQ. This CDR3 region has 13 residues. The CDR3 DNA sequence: TGCGCCAGTGGGACAGGGGGCGCGTACGAGCAGTACTTC. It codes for CASGTGGAYEQYF.

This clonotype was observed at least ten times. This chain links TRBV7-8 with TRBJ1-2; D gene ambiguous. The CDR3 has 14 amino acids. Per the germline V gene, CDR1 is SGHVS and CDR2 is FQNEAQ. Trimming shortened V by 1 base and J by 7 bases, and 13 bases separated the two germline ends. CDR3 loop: CASSLDRWIAGYTF. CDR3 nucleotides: TGTGCCAGCAGCTTAGACAGATGGATCGCTGGCTACACCTTC. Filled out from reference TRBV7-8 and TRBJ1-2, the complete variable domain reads GAGVSQSPRYKVAKRGQDVALRCDPISGHVSLFWYQQALGQGPEFLTYFQNEAQLDKSGLPSDRFFAERPEGSVSTLKIQRTQQEDSAVYLCASSLDRWIAGYTFGSGTRLTVV.

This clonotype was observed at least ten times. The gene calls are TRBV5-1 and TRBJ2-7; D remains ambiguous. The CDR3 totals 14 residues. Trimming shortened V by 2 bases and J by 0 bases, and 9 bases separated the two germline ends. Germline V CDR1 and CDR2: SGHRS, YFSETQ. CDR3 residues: CASSFQGASYEQYF. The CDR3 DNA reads TGCGCCAGCAGCTTCCAAGGAGCCTCCTACGAGCAGTACTTC. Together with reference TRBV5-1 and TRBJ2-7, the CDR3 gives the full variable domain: KAGVTQTPRYLIKTRGQQVTLSCSPISGHRSVSWYQQTPGQGLQFLFEYFSETQRNKGNFPGRFSGRQFSNSRSEMNVSTLELGDSALYLCASSFQGASYEQYFGPGTRLTVT.

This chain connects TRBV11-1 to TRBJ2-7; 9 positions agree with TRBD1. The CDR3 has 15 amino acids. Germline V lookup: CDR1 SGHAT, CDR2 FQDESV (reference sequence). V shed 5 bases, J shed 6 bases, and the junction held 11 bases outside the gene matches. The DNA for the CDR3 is TGTGCCAGCAGCCAAGGCAACAGGGGGCGAGTCGAGCAGTACTTC. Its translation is CASSQGNRGRVEQYF.

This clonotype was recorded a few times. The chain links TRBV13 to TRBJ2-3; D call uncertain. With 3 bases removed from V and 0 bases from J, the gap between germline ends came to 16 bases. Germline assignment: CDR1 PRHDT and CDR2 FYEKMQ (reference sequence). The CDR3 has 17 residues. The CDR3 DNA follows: TGTGCCAGCAGCTTGACGTCTTTAGGTTTTAGCACAGATACGCAGTATTTT. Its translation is CASSLTSLGFSTDTQYF. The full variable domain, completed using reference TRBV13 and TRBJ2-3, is AAGVIQSPRHLIKEKRETATLKCYPIPRHDTVYWYQQGPGQDPQFLISFYEKMQSDKGSIPDRFSAQQFSDYHSELNMSSLELGDSALYFCASSLTSLGFSTDTQYFGPGTRLTVL.

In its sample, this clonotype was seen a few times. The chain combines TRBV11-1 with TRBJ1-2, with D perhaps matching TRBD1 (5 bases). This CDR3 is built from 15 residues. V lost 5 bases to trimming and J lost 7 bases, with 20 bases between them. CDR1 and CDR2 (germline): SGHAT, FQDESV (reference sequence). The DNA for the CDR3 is TGTGCCAGCAGCACTACTCCCGAGGGGCTCGGTGGCTACACCTTC. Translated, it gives CASSTTPEGLGGYTF.

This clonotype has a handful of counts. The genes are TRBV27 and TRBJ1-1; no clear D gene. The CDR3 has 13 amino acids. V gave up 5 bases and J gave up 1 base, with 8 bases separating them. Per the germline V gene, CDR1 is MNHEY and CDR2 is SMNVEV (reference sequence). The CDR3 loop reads CASSAAGNTEAFF. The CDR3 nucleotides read TGTGCCAGCAGTGCCGCGGGGAACACTGAAGCTTTCTTT.

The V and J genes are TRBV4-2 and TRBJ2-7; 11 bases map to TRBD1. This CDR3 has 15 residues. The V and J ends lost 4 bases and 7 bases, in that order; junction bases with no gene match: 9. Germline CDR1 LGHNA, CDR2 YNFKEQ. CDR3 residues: CASSPVGTGGFEQYF. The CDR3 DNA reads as TGTGCCAGCAGCCCGGTCGGGACAGGGGGTTTTGAGCAGTACTTC.

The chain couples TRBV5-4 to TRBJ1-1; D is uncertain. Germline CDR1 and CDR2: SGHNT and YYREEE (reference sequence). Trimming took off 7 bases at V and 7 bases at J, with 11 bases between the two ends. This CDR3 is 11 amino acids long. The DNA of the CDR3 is TGTGCCAGCGGAGAGGAGGATGAAGCTTTCTTT. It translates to CASGEEDEAFF.

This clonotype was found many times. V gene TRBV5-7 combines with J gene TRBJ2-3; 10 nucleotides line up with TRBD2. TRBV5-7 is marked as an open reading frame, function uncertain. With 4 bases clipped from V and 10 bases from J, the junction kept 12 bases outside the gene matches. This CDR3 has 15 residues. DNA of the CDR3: TGTGCCAGCAGCCCCCGGGGACTAGCGCCCCAGGCGCAGTATTTT. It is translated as CASSPRGLAPQAQYF.

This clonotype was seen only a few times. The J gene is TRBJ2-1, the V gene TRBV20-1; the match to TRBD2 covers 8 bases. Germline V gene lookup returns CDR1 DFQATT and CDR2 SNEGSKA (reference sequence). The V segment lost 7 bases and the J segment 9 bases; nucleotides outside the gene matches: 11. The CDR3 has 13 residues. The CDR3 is CSDRGTSRGEQFF. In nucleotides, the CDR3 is TGCAGTGATAGGGGGACTAGTAGAGGTGAGCAGTTCTTC.

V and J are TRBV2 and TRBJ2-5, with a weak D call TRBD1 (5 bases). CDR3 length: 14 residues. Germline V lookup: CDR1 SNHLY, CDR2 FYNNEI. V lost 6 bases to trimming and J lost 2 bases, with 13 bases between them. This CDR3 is CASSDRKGQETQYF. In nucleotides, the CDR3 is TGTGCCAGCAGCGATAGAAAGGGGCAAGAGACCCAGTACTTC. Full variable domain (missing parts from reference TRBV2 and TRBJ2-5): EPEVTQTPSHQVTQMGQEVILRCVPISNHLYFYWYRQILGQKVEFLVSFYNNEISEKSEIFDDQFSVERPDGSNFTLKIRSTKLEDSAMYFCASSDRKGQETQYFGPGTRLLVL.

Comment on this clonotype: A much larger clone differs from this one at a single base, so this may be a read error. Here the CDR3 reads CASSLPGARNGQFF. The CDR3 DNA follows: TGCGCCAGCAGCTTACCGGGGGCTAGGAATGGGCAGTTCTTC. This chain joins TRBV5-1 and TRBJ2-1; tentatively, D is TRBD1 or TRBD2 (6 bases each). Germline V CDR1 and CDR2: SGHRS, YFSETQ. The CDR3 has 14 residues.

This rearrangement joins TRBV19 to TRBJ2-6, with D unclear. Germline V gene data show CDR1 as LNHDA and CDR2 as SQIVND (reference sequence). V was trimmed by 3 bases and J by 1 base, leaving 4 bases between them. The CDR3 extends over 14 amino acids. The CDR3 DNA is TGTGCCAGTAGTATCGAATCTGGGGCCAACGTCCTGACTTTC. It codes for CASSIESGANVLTF.

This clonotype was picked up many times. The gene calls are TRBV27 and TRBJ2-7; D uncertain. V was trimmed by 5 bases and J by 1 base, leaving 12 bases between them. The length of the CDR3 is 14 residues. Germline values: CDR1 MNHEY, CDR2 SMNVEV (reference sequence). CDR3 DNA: TGTGCCAGCAGTATTGTAGATTCGTCCTACGAGCAGTACTTC. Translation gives CASSIVDSSYEQYF.

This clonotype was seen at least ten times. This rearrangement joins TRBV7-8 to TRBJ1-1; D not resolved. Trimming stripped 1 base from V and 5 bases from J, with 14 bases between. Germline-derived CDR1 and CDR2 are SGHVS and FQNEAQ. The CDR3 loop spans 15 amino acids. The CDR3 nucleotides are TGTGCCAGCAGCTTAGTTGAGGGAGCCCGGACTGAAGCTTTCTTT. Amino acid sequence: CASSLVEGARTEAFF.

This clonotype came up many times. The CDR3 protein is CSARTSGFWYEQYF. As DNA, the CDR3 is TGCAGTGCCCGAACTAGCGGGTTTTGGTACGAGCAGTACTTC. This chain uses TRBV20-1 with TRBJ2-7, with 9 bases fitting TRBD2. V trimming: 6 bases; J trimming: 4 bases; junction bases outside the gene matches: 10. The germline gives CDR1 DFQATT, CDR2 SNEGSKA (reference sequence). CDR3 length: 14 residues.

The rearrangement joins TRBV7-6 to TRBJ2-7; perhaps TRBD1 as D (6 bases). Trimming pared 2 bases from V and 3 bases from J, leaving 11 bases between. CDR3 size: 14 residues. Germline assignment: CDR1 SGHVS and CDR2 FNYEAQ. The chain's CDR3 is CASSLTGQNYEQYF. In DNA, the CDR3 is TGTGCCAGCAGCTTAACGGGACAAAACTACGAGCAGTACTTC.